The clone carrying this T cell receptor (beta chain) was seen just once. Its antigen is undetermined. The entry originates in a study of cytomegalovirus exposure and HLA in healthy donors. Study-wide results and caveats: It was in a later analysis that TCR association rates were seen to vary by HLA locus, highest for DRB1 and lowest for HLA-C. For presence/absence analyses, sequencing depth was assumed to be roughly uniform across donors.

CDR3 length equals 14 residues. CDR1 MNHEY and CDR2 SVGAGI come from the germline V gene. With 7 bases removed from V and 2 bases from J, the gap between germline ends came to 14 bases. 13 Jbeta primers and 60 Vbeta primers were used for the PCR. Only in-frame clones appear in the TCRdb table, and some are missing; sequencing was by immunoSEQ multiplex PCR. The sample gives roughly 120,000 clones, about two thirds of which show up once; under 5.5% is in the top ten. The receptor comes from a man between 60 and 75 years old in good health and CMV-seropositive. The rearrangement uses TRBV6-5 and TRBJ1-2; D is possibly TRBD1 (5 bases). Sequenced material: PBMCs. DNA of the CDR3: TGTGCCAGCACCGAGGTGGGGCGGAACTATGGCTACACCTTC. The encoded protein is CASTEVGRNYGYTF.